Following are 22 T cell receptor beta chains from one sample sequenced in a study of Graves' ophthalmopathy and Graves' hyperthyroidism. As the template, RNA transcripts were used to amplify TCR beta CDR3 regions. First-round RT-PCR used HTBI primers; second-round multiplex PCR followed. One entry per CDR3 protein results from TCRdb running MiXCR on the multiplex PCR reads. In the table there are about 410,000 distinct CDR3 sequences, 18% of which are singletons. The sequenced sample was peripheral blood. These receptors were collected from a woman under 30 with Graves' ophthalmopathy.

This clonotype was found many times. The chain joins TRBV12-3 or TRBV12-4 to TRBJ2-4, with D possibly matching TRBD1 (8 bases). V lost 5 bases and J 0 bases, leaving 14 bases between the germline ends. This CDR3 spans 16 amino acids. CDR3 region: CASSPTGGVAKNIQYF. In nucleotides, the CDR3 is TGTGCCAGCAGTCCCACAGGGGGGGTAGCCAAAAACATTCAGTACTTC.

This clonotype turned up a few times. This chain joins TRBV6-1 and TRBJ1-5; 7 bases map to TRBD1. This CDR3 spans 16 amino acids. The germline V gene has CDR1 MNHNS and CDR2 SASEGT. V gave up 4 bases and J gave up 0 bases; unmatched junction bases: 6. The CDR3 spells CASSVGQLYSNQPQHF. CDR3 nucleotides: TGTGCCAGCAGTGTGGGACAGTTATATAGCAATCAGCCCCAGCATTTT.

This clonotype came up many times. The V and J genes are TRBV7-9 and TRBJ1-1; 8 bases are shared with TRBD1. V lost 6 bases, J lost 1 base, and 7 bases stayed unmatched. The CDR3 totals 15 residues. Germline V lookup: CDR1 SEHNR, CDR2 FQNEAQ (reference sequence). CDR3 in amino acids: CASRPGQGPNTEAFF. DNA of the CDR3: TGTGCCAGCAGACCCGGACAGGGCCCGAACACTGAAGCTTTCTTT.

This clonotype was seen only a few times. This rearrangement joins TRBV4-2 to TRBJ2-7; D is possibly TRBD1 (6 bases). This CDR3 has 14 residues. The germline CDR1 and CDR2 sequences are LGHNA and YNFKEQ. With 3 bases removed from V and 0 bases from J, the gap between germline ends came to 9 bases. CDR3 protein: CASSQLDSSYEQYF. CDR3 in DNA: TGTGCCAGCAGCCAGTTGGACAGCTCCTACGAGCAGTACTTC.

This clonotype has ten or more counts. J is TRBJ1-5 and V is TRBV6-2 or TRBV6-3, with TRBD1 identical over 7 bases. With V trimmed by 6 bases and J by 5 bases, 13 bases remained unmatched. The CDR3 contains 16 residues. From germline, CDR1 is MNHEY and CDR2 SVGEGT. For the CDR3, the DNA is TGTGCCAGCAGCCGCGACAGGGCCATAATAGATCAGCCCCAGCATTTT. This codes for CASSRDRAIIDQPQHF.

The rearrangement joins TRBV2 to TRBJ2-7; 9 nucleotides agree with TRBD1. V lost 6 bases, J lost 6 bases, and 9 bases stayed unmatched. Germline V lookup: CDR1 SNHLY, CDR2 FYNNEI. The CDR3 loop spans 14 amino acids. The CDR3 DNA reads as TGTGCCAGCAGACCGGGACAGGGAGGGGGCGAGCAGTACTTC. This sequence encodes CASRPGQGGGEQYF.

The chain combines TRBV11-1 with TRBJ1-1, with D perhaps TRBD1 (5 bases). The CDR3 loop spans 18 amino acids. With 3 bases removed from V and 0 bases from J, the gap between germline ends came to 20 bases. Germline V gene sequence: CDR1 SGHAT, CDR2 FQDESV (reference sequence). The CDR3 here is CASSFLRRRGPMNTEAFF. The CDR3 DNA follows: TGTGCCAGCAGCTTCCTAAGGCGGAGGGGACCCATGAACACTGAAGCTTTCTTT.

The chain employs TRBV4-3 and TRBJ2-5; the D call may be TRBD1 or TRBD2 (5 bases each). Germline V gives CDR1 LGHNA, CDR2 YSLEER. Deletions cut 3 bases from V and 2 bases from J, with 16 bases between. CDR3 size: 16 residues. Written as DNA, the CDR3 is TGCGCCAGCAGCCAGCCCCCCCGGGACGTACAAGAGACCCAGTACTTC. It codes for CASSQPPRDVQETQYF.

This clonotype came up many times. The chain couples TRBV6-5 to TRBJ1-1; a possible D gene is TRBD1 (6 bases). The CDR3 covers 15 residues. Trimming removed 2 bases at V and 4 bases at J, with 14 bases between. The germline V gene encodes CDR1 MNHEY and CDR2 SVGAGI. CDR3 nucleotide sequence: TGTGCCAGCAGTTACGTGGGGGCGCGGGGCACTGAAGCTTTCTTT. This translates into CASSYVGARGTEAFF.

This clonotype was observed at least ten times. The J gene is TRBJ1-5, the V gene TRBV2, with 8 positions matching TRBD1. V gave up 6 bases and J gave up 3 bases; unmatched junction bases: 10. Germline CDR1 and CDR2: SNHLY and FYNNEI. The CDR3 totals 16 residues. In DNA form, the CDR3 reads TGTGCCAGCAGCGCTAGGACAGGGTGGGACAATCAGCCCCAGCATTTT. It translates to CASSARTGWDNQPQHF.

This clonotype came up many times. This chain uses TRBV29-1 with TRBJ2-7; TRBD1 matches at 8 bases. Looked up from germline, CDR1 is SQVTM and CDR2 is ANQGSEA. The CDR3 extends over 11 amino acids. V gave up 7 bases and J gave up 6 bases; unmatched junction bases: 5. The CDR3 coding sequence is TGCAGCGCCCTGGACAGGGTCGAGCAGTACTTC. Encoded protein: CSALDRVEQYF.

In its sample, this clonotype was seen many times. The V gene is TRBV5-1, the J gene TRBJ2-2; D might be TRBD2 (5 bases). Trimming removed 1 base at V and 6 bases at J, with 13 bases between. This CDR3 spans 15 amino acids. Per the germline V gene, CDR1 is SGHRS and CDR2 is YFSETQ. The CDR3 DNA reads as TGCGCCAGCAGCTTGTTACTAGGAAGCCCCGGGGAGCTGTTTTTT. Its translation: CASSLLLGSPGELFF.

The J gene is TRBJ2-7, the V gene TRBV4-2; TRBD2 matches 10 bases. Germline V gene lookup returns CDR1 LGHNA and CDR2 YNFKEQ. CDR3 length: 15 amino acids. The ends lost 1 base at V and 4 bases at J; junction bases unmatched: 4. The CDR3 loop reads CASSQGTSGEYEQYF. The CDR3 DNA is TGTGCCAGCAGCCAAGGGACTAGCGGAGAGTACGAGCAGTACTTC.

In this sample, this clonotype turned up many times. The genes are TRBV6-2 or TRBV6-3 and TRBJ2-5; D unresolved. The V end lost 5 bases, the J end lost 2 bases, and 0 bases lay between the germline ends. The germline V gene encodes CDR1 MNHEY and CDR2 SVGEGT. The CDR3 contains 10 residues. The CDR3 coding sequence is TGTGCCAGCAGTCAAGAGACCCAGTACTTC. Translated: CASSQETQYF.

DNA of the CDR3: TGCAGCGTTGAAGACCGAAGAACAGGGGCGATGAACACTGAAGCTTTCTTT. Its protein is CSVEDRRTGAMNTEAFF. The chain recombines TRBV29-1 with TRBJ1-1; 7 bases match TRBD1. CDR3 length: 17 amino acids. The germline gives CDR1 SQVTM, CDR2 ANQGSEA. Trimming took 0 bases from V and 0 from J; bases not matched to a gene: 10. The full variable domain, its missing parts supplied by reference TRBV29-1 and TRBJ1-1, is SAVISQKPSRDICQRGTSLTIQCQVDSQVTMMFWYRQQPGQSLTLIATANQGSEATYESGFVIDKFPISRPNLTFSTLTVSNMSPEDSSIYLCSVEDRRTGAMNTEAFFGQGTRLTVV.

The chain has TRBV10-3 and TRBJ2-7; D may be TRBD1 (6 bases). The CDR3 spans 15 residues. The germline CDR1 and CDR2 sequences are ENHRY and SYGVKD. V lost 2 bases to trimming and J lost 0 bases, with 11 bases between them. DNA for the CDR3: TGTGCCATCAGTGAGGAAACAGGGCCCTCCTACGAGCAGTACTTC. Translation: CAISEETGPSYEQYF.

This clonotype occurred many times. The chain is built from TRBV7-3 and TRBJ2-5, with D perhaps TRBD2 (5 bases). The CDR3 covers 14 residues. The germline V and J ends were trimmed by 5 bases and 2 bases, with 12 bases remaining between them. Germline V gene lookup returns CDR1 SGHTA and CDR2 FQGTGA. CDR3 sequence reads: CASSPSGGQETQYF. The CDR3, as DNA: TGTGCCAGCAGCCCCTCGGGCGGGCAAGAGACCCAGTACTTC.

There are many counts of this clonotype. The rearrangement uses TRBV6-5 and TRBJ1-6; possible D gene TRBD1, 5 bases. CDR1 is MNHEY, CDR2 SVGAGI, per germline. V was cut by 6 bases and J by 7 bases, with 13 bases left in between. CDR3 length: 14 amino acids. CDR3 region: CASRLGTGNSPLHF. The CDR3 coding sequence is TGTGCCAGCAGACTAGGGACGGGGAATTCACCCCTCCACTTT.

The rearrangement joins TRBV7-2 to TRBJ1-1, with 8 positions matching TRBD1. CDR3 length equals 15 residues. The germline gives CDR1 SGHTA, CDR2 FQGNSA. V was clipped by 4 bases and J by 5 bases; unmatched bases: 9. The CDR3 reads CASSSFGTGWTEAFF. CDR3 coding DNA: TGTGCCAGCAGCTCCTTCGGGACAGGTTGGACTGAAGCTTTCTTT. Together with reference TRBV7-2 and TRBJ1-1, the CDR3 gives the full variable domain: GAGVSQSPSNKVTEKGKDVELRCDPISGHTALYWYRQSLGQGLEFLIYFQGNSAPDKSGLPSDRFSAERTGGSVSTLTIQRTQQEDSAVYLCASSSFGTGWTEAFFGQGTRLTVV.

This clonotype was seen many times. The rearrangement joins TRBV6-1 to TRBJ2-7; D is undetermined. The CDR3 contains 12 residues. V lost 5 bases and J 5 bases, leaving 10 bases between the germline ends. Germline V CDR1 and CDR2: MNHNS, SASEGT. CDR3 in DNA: TGTGCCAGCAGTCAACTACTTAACGAGCAGTACTTC. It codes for CASSQLLNEQYF.

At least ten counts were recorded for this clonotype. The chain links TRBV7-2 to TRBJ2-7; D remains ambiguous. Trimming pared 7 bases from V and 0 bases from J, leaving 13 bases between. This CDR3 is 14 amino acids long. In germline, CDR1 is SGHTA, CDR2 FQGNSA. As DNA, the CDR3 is TGTGCCAGCAACAGACTCCTTTCCTCCTACGAGCAGTACTTC. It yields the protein CASNRLLSSYEQYF.

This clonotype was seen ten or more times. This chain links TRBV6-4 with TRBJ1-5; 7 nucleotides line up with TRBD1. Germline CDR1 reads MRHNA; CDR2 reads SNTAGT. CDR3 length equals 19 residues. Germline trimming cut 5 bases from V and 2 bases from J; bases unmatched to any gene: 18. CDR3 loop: CASSNRDSRGFLGNQPQHF. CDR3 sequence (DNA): TGTGCCAGCAGTAACCGGGACAGCCGGGGTTTTTTAGGCAATCAGCCCCAGCATTTT.